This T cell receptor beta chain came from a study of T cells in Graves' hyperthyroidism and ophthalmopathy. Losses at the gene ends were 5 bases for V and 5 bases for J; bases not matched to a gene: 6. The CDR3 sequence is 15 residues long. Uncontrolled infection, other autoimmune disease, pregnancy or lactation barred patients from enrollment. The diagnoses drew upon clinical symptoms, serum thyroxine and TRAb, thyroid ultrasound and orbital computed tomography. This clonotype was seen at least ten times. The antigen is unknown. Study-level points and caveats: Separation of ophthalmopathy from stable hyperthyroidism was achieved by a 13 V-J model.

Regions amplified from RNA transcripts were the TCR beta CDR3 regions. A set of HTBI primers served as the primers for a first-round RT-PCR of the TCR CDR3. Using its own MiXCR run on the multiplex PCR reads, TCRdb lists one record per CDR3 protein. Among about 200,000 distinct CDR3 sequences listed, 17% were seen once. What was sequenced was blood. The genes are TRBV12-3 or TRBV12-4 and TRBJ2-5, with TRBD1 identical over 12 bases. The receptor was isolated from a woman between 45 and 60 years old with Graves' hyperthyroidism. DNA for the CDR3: TGTGCCAGCAGTCCCCGGGACAGGGGGCTTGAGACCCAGTACTTC. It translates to CASSPRDRGLETQYF.